The clone carrying this T cell receptor beta chain was observed many times. The target antigen is unknown. The data were obtained in a study of blood T cells in healthy people across ages. A second PCR, run for about 7 to 11 cycles, used a sample-barcoded 5' primer plus a J-beta primer mix. Each sample yielded at least 3 million CDR3-containing paired-end reads. TCRdb reanalysed the 5' RACE reads using MiXCR and keeps one entry per CDR3 protein. The profile shows hundreds of thousands of distinct CDR3 sequences, roughly 30% of them singletons. General study points: Fewer expanded clones and more diversity marked long-lived versus aged donors. Age showed a roughly linear inverse relationship with TCR beta diversity per million T cells.

The CDR3 extends over 16 amino acids. V lost 1 base to trimming and J lost 8 bases, with 18 bases between them. The origin of this receptor is a woman older than 75 in good health. Sequencing input: blood. V gene TRBV12-3 or TRBV12-4 combines with J gene TRBJ1-5; no reliable D call. In nucleotides, the CDR3 is TGTGCCAGCAGTTTAGATCGGGTACACCTTCCGGAGCCCCAGCATTTT. Encoded protein: CASSLDRVHLPEPQHF.